Following are 20 T cell receptor beta chains from one sample sequenced in a study of blood T cell repertoires in COVID-19. Some clones are missing from TCRdb's copy, which holds only in-frame ones; the method was immunoSEQ multiplex PCR. The top ten hold 1.5% to 2% of the sample, which has around 140,000 clones, approximately 88% seen once. Sequenced material: peripheral blood. These receptor sequences come from a man aged 70-80 years with acute or convalescent COVID-19.

The chain couples TRBV7-2 to TRBJ2-1; D is perhaps TRBD2 (5 bases). Germline-derived CDR1 and CDR2 are SGHTA and FQGNSA. The germline V and J ends were trimmed by 6 bases and 11 bases, with 17 bases remaining between them. The CDR3 length is 13 residues. CDR3 sequence (DNA): TGTGCCAGCAGTTCTAGGACTCTCCCAAAGCAGTTCTTC. Protein sequence: CASSSRTLPKQFF. The full variable domain, in which reference TRBV7-2 and TRBJ2-1 provide the parts outside the CDR3, is GAGVSQSPSNKVTEKGKDVELRCDPISGHTALYWYRQSLGQGLEFLIYFQGNSAPDKSGLPSDRFSAERTGGSVSTLTIQRTQQEDSAVYLCASSSRTLPKQFFGPGTRLTVL.

V usage is TRBV29-1 and J usage is TRBJ2-1, with 7 nucleotides matching TRBD2. Unmatched junction bases numbered 3, after V lost 1 base and J lost 0 bases. The CDR3 has 15 amino acids. Germline V gene data show CDR1 as SQVTM and CDR2 as ANQGSEA. CDR3 in DNA: TGCAGCGTTGAAGGGGGGGGGAGCTCCTACAATGAGCAGTTCTTC. This translates into CSVEGGGSSYNEQFF.

V gene TRBV5-4 combines with J gene TRBJ2-5; possibly TRBD1 for D (5 bases). The ends were cut back, 1 base at V and 5 bases at J, with 9 bases in the middle. Germline V CDR1 and CDR2: SGHNT, YYREEE (reference sequence). This CDR3 contains 13 residues. The CDR3 sequence is CASSLQGSETQYF. The CDR3 bases are TGTGCCAGCAGCTTGCAGGGTTCCGAGACCCAGTACTTC.

The rearrangement joins TRBV5-5 to TRBJ1-5; no firm D call. There are 16 residues in the CDR3. V lost 1 base to trimming and J lost 5 bases, with 16 bases between them. Looked up from germline, CDR1 is SGHKS and CDR2 is YYEKEE (reference sequence). DNA for the CDR3: TGTGCCAGCAGCTTGCAGCCCACATCCCGGGATCAGCCCCAGCATTTT. Amino acids: CASSLQPTSRDQPQHF.

In the case of this clone: Other DNA sequences of this sample code for an identical CDR3. The rearrangement joins TRBV19 to TRBJ1-5; the D gene is possibly TRBD1 (6 bases). This CDR3 region has 16 residues. V gave up 3 bases and J gave up 5 bases, with 17 bases separating them. Germline assignment: CDR1 LNHDA and CDR2 SQIVND (reference sequence). The CDR3 reads CASSMGGGGADQPQHF. CDR3 coding DNA: TGTGCCAGTAGTATGGGAGGGGGGGGCGCGGATCAGCCCCAGCATTTT.

The chain is built from TRBV19 and TRBJ1-1, with 7 bases matching TRBD1. CDR1 is LNHDA and CDR2 is SQIVND in the germline V gene (reference sequence). The trim removed 4 bases at V and 0 bases at J, leaving 5 bases unmatched. CDR3 length: 15 amino acids. The CDR3 coding sequence is TGTGCCAGTAGTAAGGGACAGCTAATGAACACTGAAGCTTTCTTT. Amino acid sequence: CASSKGQLMNTEAFF.

This sequence joins TRBV6-5 and TRBJ1-5; TRBD1 agrees at 11 bases. The CDR3 length is 14 residues. V gave up 6 bases and J gave up 6 bases; unmatched junction bases: 4. CDR1 is MNHEY, CDR2 SVGAGI, per germline. The CDR3 sequence: CASRTGQGAQPQHF. The CDR3 nucleotides are TGTGCCAGCAGGACCGGACAGGGGGCTCAGCCCCAGCATTTT.

This chain joins TRBV27 and TRBJ2-7; 10 positions match TRBD2. The CDR3 covers 18 residues. V gave up 1 base and J gave up 0 bases; unmatched junction bases: 9. Germline lookup yields CDR1 MNHEY and CDR2 SMNVEV (reference sequence). In DNA, the CDR3 is TGTGCCAGCAGTTTATTGCAGGGAGGGACTAGCGCCTCCTACGAGCAGTACTTC. This gives the protein CASSLLQGGTSASYEQYF.

The rearrangement joins TRBV28 to TRBJ1-2; the D gene is possibly TRBD1 (6 bases). CDR1 is MDHEN, CDR2 SYDVKM, per germline. Between the trimmed V and J ends, which lost 3 bases and 7 bases, there was a span of 12 bases. There are 13 residues in the CDR3. The CDR3 nucleotides read TGTGCCAGCAGTTTCCAGGGGCAGGGTGGCTACACCTTC. It is translated as CASSFQGQGGYTF.

This sequence joins TRBV6-1 and TRBJ1-3; 7 nucleotides align to TRBD1. CDR1 is MNHNS and CDR2 is SASEGT in the germline V gene. CDR3 length equals 17 residues. The V gene end was trimmed by 1 base and the J gene end by 7 bases; junction bases not matched to a gene: 13. CDR3 amino acids: CASSEGLRQGSRNTIYF. The DNA of the CDR3 is TGTGCCAGCAGTGAAGGCCTAAGACAGGGTAGCCGTAACACCATATATTTT.

This clone was detected only a few times. The gene calls are TRBV12-3 or TRBV12-4 and TRBJ1-1; D might be TRBD1 (5 bases). Trimming removed 3 bases from V and 7 bases from J, with 12 bases in between. The CDR3 contains 13 residues. CDR3 region: CASSFGAGNEAFF. The CDR3 DNA reads as TGTGCCAGCAGTTTTGGCGCAGGGAATGAAGCTTTCTTT.

The genes are TRBV27 and TRBJ2-4; 8 bases are shared with TRBD1. This CDR3 is built from 16 residues. CDR1 MNHEY and CDR2 SMNVEV come from the germline V gene (reference sequence). V shed 4 bases and J 8 bases; nucleotides not matched to a gene: 13. CDR3 in amino acids: CASSSRRTGLRDIQYF. The CDR3 DNA sequence: TGTGCCAGCAGTTCCCGAAGGACAGGGTTAAGAGACATTCAGTACTTC.

This clone was picked up one time. This chain links TRBV7-9 with TRBJ2-3; 13 nucleotides match TRBD2. The CDR3 sequence is 16 residues long. The V segment lost 5 bases and the J segment 5 bases; nucleotides outside the gene matches: 7. Germline assignment: CDR1 SEHNR and CDR2 FQNEAQ (reference sequence). The CDR3: CASSRGTSGAQDTQYF. As DNA, the CDR3 is TGTGCCAGCAGCCGGGGGACTAGCGGGGCTCAAGATACGCAGTATTTT.

The table lists this clone with a count of one. The chain joins TRBV30 to TRBJ2-7; tentatively, D is TRBD2 (6 bases). Germline CDR1 GTSNPN, CDR2 SVGIG (reference sequence). The CDR3 is made up of 16 amino acids. V was shortened by 2 bases and J by 2 bases, with 19 bases between the two germline ends. The chain's CDR3 is CAWSPIAAGPAYEQYF. CDR3 in DNA: TGTGCCTGGAGTCCAATAGCGGCAGGTCCCGCCTACGAGCAGTACTTC.

The chain links TRBV3-1 (or the pseudogene TRBV3-2) to TRBJ2-3; 12 positions match TRBD1. Trimming took 1 base from V and 5 from J; bases not matched to a gene: 7. Germline V CDR1 and CDR2: LGHDT, YNNKEL (reference sequence). The CDR3 has 17 residues. Here the CDR3 reads CASSQGPGQGAQDTQYF. The CDR3 nucleotides read TGTGCCAGCAGCCAAGGCCCGGGACAGGGGGCGCAAGATACGCAGTATTTT.

The gene calls are TRBV6-5 and TRBJ2-1, with 13 positions matching TRBD2. Germline V gene sequence: CDR1 MNHEY, CDR2 SVGAGI. The CDR3 has 15 amino acids. The V segment lost 6 bases and the J segment 4 bases; nucleotides outside the gene matches: 3. CDR3 sequence: CASRQGLAGYNEQFF. The CDR3, as DNA: TGTGCCAGCAGGCAGGGACTAGCGGGGTACAATGAGCAGTTCTTC.

The CDR3 is CASSSAGGPQETQYF. DNA of the CDR3: TGTGCCAGCAGTTCAGCGGGGGGGCCCCAGGAGACCCAGTACTTC. The chain uses TRBV6-2 or TRBV6-3 and TRBJ2-5, with TRBD2 matching 10 bases. The CDR3 has 15 residues. Unmatched junction bases numbered 7, after V lost 4 bases and J lost 5 bases. CDR1 and CDR2 (germline): MNHEY, SVGEGT.

The chain couples TRBV19 to TRBJ2-1, with TRBD2 as a possible D gene (5 bases). This CDR3 has 16 residues. Trimming cost V 9 bases and J 9 bases, with 27 bases left between them. Germline CDR1 and CDR2: LNHDA and SQIVND (reference sequence). The CDR3 coding sequence is TGTGCCAGCCTCCCCGCCCGGCCTAGCTTAGGTGGTGAGCAGTTCTTC. Translation: CASLPARPSLGGEQFF.

The CDR3 DNA sequence: TGTGCCAGCAGCGACCCATCCGGCCCAGGTGGGAATGAGCAGTTCTTC. Amino acids: CASSDPSGPGGNEQFF. The chain is built from TRBV7-3 and TRBJ2-1; D gene ambiguous. Germline lookup yields CDR1 SGHTA and CDR2 FQGTGA. Deletions cut 5 bases from V and 7 bases from J, with 21 bases between. CDR3 size: 16 residues. The variable domain in full, with the rest retrieved from reference TRBV7-3 and TRBJ2-1, is GAGVSQTPSNKVTEKGKYVELRCDPISGHTALYWYRQSLGQGPEFLIYFQGTGAADDSGLPNDRFFAVRPEGSVSTLKIQRTERGDSAVYLCASSDPSGPGGNEQFFGPGTRLTVL.

The chain carries TRBV19 and TRBJ2-7; TRBD2 matches at 9 bases. Germline V gives CDR1 LNHDA, CDR2 SQIVND (reference sequence). The CDR3 runs to 15 residues. With 1 base clipped from V and 3 bases from J, the junction kept 4 bases outside the gene matches. This CDR3 reads CASSIGVAGVYEQYF. CDR3 nucleotide sequence: TGTGCCAGTAGTATAGGCGTAGCGGGGGTCTACGAGCAGTACTTC.